A selection of T cell receptor beta chains follows, all from one sample in a study of a mutant IDH1 vaccine in newly diagnosed glioma. Their cognate antigens are unknown. Repertoires were generated with immunoSEQ multiplex PCR, while TCRdb's copy carries only in-frame clones and drops some. The sample holds about 40,000 clones; 80% are singletons and the top ten take over 13%. Material: peripheral blood mononuclear cells (PBMCs), obtained from a glioma patient whose treatment included an IDH1 peptide vaccine. The source of these receptors is a woman aged 25 to 45 with glioma. Some clones in this sample may be carry-over from other donors' samples. The CDR3 runs from the conserved cysteine through the conserved F or W. A D gene is named only where the DNA matches it firmly. Expanded clones get a size class; other rows say once, few or many, or leave the size out.

d_gene: .
v_gene: TRBV2
abundance: .
j_gene: TRBJ2-6
CDR3aa: CASSEEGSGANVLTF
CDR3nt: TGTGCCAGCAGTGAAGAGGGATCTGGGGCCAACGTCCTGACTTTC

d_gene: TRBD1
v_gene: TRBV6-1
abundance: .
j_gene: TRBJ1-2
CDR3aa: CASSLRTGGGYTF
CDR3nt: TGTGCCAGCAGTTTAAGGACAGGGGGCGGCTACACCTTC

d_gene: .
v_gene: TRBV5-5
abundance: .
j_gene: TRBJ2-7
CDR3aa: CASSLRSGPYEQYF
CDR3nt: TGTGCCAGCAGCTTGAGATCAGGTCCCTACGAGCAGTACTTC

d_gene: TRBD2
v_gene: TRBV2
abundance: once
j_gene: TRBJ2-7
CDR3aa: CASSGTSGRGGYEQYF
CDR3nt: TGTGCCAGCAGTGGGACTAGCGGTAGAGGTGGCTACGAGCAGTACTTC

d_gene: .
v_gene: TRBV25-1
abundance: .
j_gene: TRBJ2-2
CDR3aa: CASGFYGARTGELFF
CDR3nt: TGTGCCAGCGGGTTCTACGGGGCTCGGACCGGGGAGCTGTTTTTT

d_gene: .
v_gene: TRBV7-2
abundance: .
j_gene: TRBJ1-2
CDR3aa: CASSRYYGYTF
CDR3nt: TGTGCCAGCAGCCGGTACTATGGCTACACCTTC

d_gene: .
v_gene: TRBV11-2
abundance: .
j_gene: TRBJ1-1
CDR3aa: CASSSRMGGDVATEAFF
CDR3nt: TGTGCCAGCAGCTCGCGAATGGGGGGGGACGTCGCCACTGAAGCTTTCTTT

d_gene: .
v_gene: TRBV7-9
abundance: once
j_gene: TRBJ2-7
CDR3aa: CASSYPEKLYEQYF
CDR3nt: TGTGCCAGCAGCTACCCCGAGAAACTCTACGAGCAGTACTTC

d_gene: .
v_gene: TRBV5-5
abundance: .
j_gene: TRBJ2-5
CDR3aa: CASSLGGGGQETQYF
CDR3nt: TGTGCCAGCAGCTTGGGGGGAGGGGGACAAGAGACCCAGTACTTC

d_gene: .
v_gene: TRBV6-6
abundance: .
j_gene: TRBJ1-5
CDR3aa: CASTGRAELTQPQHF
CDR3nt: TGTGCCAGCACGGGCAGGGCGGAGTTAACTCAGCCCCAGCATTTT

d_gene: .
v_gene: TRBV4-1
abundance: .
j_gene: TRBJ1-1
CDR3aa: CASSQDGRNTEAFF
CDR3nt: TGCGCCAGCAGCCAAGACGGCCGGAACACTGAAGCTTTCTTT

d_gene: .
v_gene: TRBV7-9
abundance: .
j_gene: TRBJ1-5
CDR3aa: CASSLDAGGNQPQHF
CDR3nt: TGTGCCAGCAGCTTAGATGCGGGAGGCAATCAGCCCCAGCATTTT

d_gene: TRBD1
v_gene: TRBV6-5
abundance: .
j_gene: TRBJ2-3
CDR3aa: CASGDGTGVADTQYF
CDR3nt: TGTGCCAGCGGAGACGGGACAGGGGTCGCAGATACGCAGTATTTT

d_gene: TRBD2
v_gene: TRBV7-7
abundance: .
j_gene: TRBJ2-2
CDR3aa: CASSPRAGGSGGGELFF
CDR3nt: TGTGCTAGCAGCCCAAGAGCGGGAGGCTCTGGGGGCGGGGAGCTGTTTTTT

d_gene: .
v_gene: TRBV11-2
abundance: .
j_gene: TRBJ1-1
CDR3aa: CASRRGRELNTEAFF
CDR3nt: TGTGCCAGCCGAAGGGGTCGGGAGTTGAACACTGAAGCTTTCTTT

d_gene: .
v_gene: TRBV4-2
abundance: .
j_gene: TRBJ2-7
CDR3aa: CASSQEWQLNYEQYF
CDR3nt: TGTGCCAGCAGCCAAGAATGGCAGCTTAACTACGAGCAGTACTTC

d_gene: TRBD2
v_gene: TRBV27
abundance: .
j_gene: TRBJ2-7
CDR3aa: CASSFTSGRADEQYF
CDR3nt: TGTGCCAGCAGTTTTACTAGCGGGAGGGCCGACGAGCAGTACTTC

d_gene: .
v_gene: TRBV9
abundance: few
j_gene: TRBJ1-1
CDR3aa: CASNGQFEAFF
CDR3nt: TGTGCCAGCAATGGACAGTTTGAAGCTTTCTTT

d_gene: .
v_gene: TRBV5-5
abundance: .
j_gene: TRBJ2-1
CDR3aa: CASSFYGYNEQFF
CDR3nt: TGTGCCAGCAGCTTTTATGGATACAATGAGCAGTTCTTC

d_gene: .
v_gene: TRBV4-1
abundance: .
j_gene: TRBJ1-2
CDR3aa: CASSQERPVLHGYTF
CDR3nt: TGCGCCAGCAGCCAAGAGCGGCCGGTGCTTCATGGCTACACCTTC

d_gene: TRBD2
v_gene: TRBV29-1
abundance: .
j_gene: TRBJ2-5
CDR3aa: CSVVYSGRVQETQYF
CDR3nt: TGCAGCGTTGTGTACAGCGGGAGGGTACAAGAGACCCAGTACTTC

d_gene: TRBD1
v_gene: TRBV6-5
abundance: .
j_gene: TRBJ1-1
CDR3aa: CASSFTGGTEAFF
CDR3nt: TGTGCCAGCAGTTTTACAGGGGGCACTGAAGCTTTCTTT

d_gene: TRBD2
v_gene: TRBV19
abundance: .
j_gene: TRBJ2-5
CDR3aa: CASSPRTSGETQYF
CDR3nt: TGTGCCAGTAGTCCCCGGACTAGCGGAGAGACCCAGTACTTC

d_gene: TRBD2
v_gene: TRBV6-1
abundance: once
j_gene: TRBJ2-2
CDR3aa: CASSATRGRADTGELFF
CDR3nt: TGTGCCAGCAGTGCCACGCGTGGGAGGGCCGACACCGGGGAGCTGTTTTTT

d_gene: .
v_gene: TRBV11-3
abundance: .
j_gene: TRBJ1-1
CDR3aa: CASSSLGGSEAFF
CDR3nt: TGTGCCAGCAGCTCCCTTGGGGGGAGTGAAGCTTTCTTT

d_gene: .
v_gene: TRBV2
abundance: .
j_gene: TRBJ2-3
CDR3aa: CASRGGPSTDTQYF
CDR3nt: TGTGCCAGCAGAGGAGGGCCAAGCACAGATACGCAGTATTTT

d_gene: TRBD1
v_gene: TRBV19
abundance: .
j_gene: TRBJ2-7
CDR3aa: CASSSRTGVAYEQYF
CDR3nt: TGTGCCAGTAGTTCTCGGACAGGGGTAGCCTACGAGCAGTACTTC

d_gene: .
v_gene: TRBV14
abundance: .
j_gene: TRBJ2-7
CDR3aa: CASSQGAPGWREQYF
CDR3nt: TGTGCCAGCAGCCAAGGAGCCCCGGGCTGGCGCGAGCAGTACTTC

d_gene: .
v_gene: TRBV23-1
abundance: .
j_gene: TRBJ1-5
CDR3aa: CASSRDRHLWGNQPQHF
CDR3nt: TGCGCCAGCAGTAGAGATAGACACCTCTGGGGCAATCAGCCCCAGCATTTT

d_gene: .
v_gene: TRBV30
abundance: .
j_gene: TRBJ1-4
CDR3aa: CAWSVGVGDEKLFF
CDR3nt: TGTGCCTGGAGTGTAGGGGTTGGAGATGAAAAACTGTTTTTT

d_gene: TRBD1
v_gene: TRBV5-4
abundance: .
j_gene: TRBJ2-7
CDR3aa: CASSLGQGLSSYEQYF
CDR3nt: TGTGCCAGCAGCTTGGGACAGGGCCTTAGCTCCTACGAGCAGTACTTC

d_gene: .
v_gene: TRBV29-1
abundance: .
j_gene: TRBJ2-3
CDR3aa: CSVEGGGSTDTQYF
CDR3nt: TGCAGCGTTGAAGGGGGTGGGAGCACAGATACGCAGTATTTT

d_gene: TRBD1
v_gene: TRBV5-4
abundance: .
j_gene: TRBJ2-1
CDR3aa: CASSLGATGTGLKEQFF
CDR3nt: TGTGCCAGCAGCTTGGGGGCCACCGGGACAGGCCTTAAGGAGCAGTTCTTC

d_gene: TRBD1
v_gene: TRBV19
abundance: .
j_gene: TRBJ2-5
CDR3aa: CASSFDRGETQYF
CDR3nt: TGTGCCAGTAGTTTCGACAGGGGAGAGACCCAGTACTTC

d_gene: .
v_gene: TRBV5-1
abundance: .
j_gene: TRBJ2-7
CDR3aa: CASSFGGKRYEQYF
CDR3nt: TGCGCCAGCAGCTTTGGGGGGAAACGCTACGAGCAGTACTTC

d_gene: .
v_gene: TRBV27
abundance: .
j_gene: TRBJ1-5
CDR3aa: CASSSRGRSQPQHF
CDR3nt: TGTGCCAGCAGTTCCAGGGGACGGTCCCAGCCCCAGCATTTT

d_gene: TRBD2
v_gene: TRBV9
abundance: .
j_gene: TRBJ2-3
CDR3aa: CASSVEISGSSDTQYF
CDR3nt: TGTGCCAGCAGCGTAGAGATTAGCGGGAGCTCAGATACGCAGTATTTT

d_gene: .
v_gene: TRBV11-2
abundance: .
j_gene: TRBJ1-1
CDR3aa: CASSLGTYTEAFF
CDR3nt: TGTGCCAGCAGCTTAGGAACTTACACTGAAGCTTTCTTT

d_gene: .
v_gene: TRBV7-6
abundance: medium-sized
j_gene: TRBJ2-7
CDR3aa: CASSLGQPKSSYEQYF
CDR3nt: TGTGCCAGCAGCTTAGGACAGCCTAAGAGCTCCTACGAGCAGTACTTC

d_gene: .
v_gene: TRBV6-5
abundance: once
j_gene: TRBJ2-4
CDR3aa: CASKKGILPKNIQYF
CDR3nt: TGTGCCAGCAAGAAGGGGATCCTTCCCAAAAACATTCAGTACTTC

d_gene: TRBD2
v_gene: TRBV10-2
abundance: .
j_gene: TRBJ2-1
CDR3aa: CASSDPGGRYDYNEQFF
CDR3nt: TGCGCCAGCAGTGACCCAGGCGGGAGGTATGACTACAATGAGCAGTTCTTC

d_gene: TRBD1
v_gene: TRBV19
abundance: .
j_gene: TRBJ1-5
CDR3aa: CASQMRNRGANQPQHF
CDR3nt: TGTGCCAGTCAAATGCGGAACAGGGGGGCGAATCAGCCCCAGCATTTT

d_gene: .
v_gene: TRBV6-1
abundance: .
j_gene: TRBJ1-2
CDR3aa: CASSVTGNYGYTF
CDR3nt: TGTGCCAGCAGTGTAACAGGCAACTATGGCTACACCTTC

d_gene: TRBD2
v_gene: TRBV9
abundance: .
j_gene: TRBJ2-2
CDR3aa: CASSVGTSGSVGELFF
CDR3nt: TGTGCCAGCAGCGTTGGGACTAGCGGGAGTGTCGGGGAGCTGTTTTTT

d_gene: TRBD1
v_gene: TRBV16
abundance: .
j_gene: TRBJ1-1
CDR3aa: CASSQSKAGGSNTEAFF
CDR3nt: TGTGCCAGCAGCCAATCGAAAGCAGGGGGATCGAACACTGAAGCTTTCTTT

d_gene: TRBD2
v_gene: TRBV11-3
abundance: few
j_gene: TRBJ2-2
CDR3aa: CASRSREEGTGELFF
CDR3nt: TGTGCCAGCAGATCGCGGGAGGAGGGCACCGGGGAGCTGTTTTTT

d_gene: .
v_gene: TRBV27
abundance: .
j_gene: TRBJ1-1
CDR3aa: CASSLGVVGNTEAFF
CDR3nt: TGTGCCAGCAGTTTGGGTGTTGTGGGGAACACTGAAGCTTTCTTT

d_gene: .
v_gene: TRBV7-6
abundance: once
j_gene: TRBJ2-1
CDR3aa: CASSWRPNNEQFF
CDR3nt: TGTGCCAGCAGCTGGAGACCGAACAATGAGCAGTTCTTC